This is a list of T cell receptor beta chains from one sample in a study of Ad26.COV2.S vaccination and SARS-CoV-2 variants. Libraries were prepared by immunoSEQ multiplex PCR; TCRdb keeps only in-frame clonotypes and omits some of them. Here the sample spans approximately 400,000 clones, about 91% being singletons. The sequencing here drew on peripheral blood, taken after recovery from COVID-19. These receptors all come from a human donor who had recovered from COVID-19. Each CDR3 is given with its conserved first and last residue. A D gene is named only where the DNA matches it firmly. Only part of the rows carry a size: once, few, many, or a class if the clone is expanded.

CDR3nt: TGTGCCAGCAGCTCCTCGCGCTACGAGCAGTACTTC; CDR3aa: CASSSSRYEQYF; j_gene: TRBJ2-7; v_gene: TRBV3-1/TRBV3-2; d_gene: NA; abundance: NA
CDR3nt: TGCAGCGTTGAAGCAGGGGCCGAAAACATTCAGTACTTC; CDR3aa: CSVEAGAENIQYF; j_gene: TRBJ2-4; v_gene: TRBV29-1; d_gene: NA; abundance: NA
CDR3nt: TGTGCCAGCAGCCAAGGTTTCAGGGGCTACACCTTC; CDR3aa: CASSQGFRGYTF; j_gene: TRBJ1-2; v_gene: TRBV3-1/TRBV3-2; d_gene: NA; abundance: NA
CDR3nt: TGTGCCAGCAGCCAAGTTGGCTCCCTGGCCGGAGCTTTCTTT; CDR3aa: CASSQVGSLAGAFF; j_gene: TRBJ1-1; v_gene: TRBV14; d_gene: NA; abundance: NA
CDR3nt: TGTGCCACCAGCAGAGATAGGGGGCAGGGTCAGCCCCAGCATTTT; CDR3aa: CATSRDRGQGQPQHF; j_gene: TRBJ1-5; v_gene: TRBV15; d_gene: TRBD1; abundance: NA
CDR3nt: TGCGCCAGCAGCAGGGTCGACGGCGACTATGGCTACACCTTC; CDR3aa: CASSRVDGDYGYTF; j_gene: TRBJ1-2; v_gene: TRBV4-1; d_gene: NA; abundance: once
CDR3nt: TGTGCCAGCAGCTCAAGGCGACAGACTAATACCCCCTCCTACGAGCAGTACTTC; CDR3aa: CASSSRRQTNTPSYEQYF; j_gene: TRBJ2-7; v_gene: TRBV5-6; d_gene: NA; abundance: NA
CDR3nt: TGTGCCAGCACCCTCATGGACAGGCCGTTTTATGGCTACACCTTC; CDR3aa: CASTLMDRPFYGYTF; j_gene: TRBJ1-2; v_gene: TRBV11-2; d_gene: TRBD1; abundance: NA
CDR3nt: TGCGCCAGCAGCCATCCGGGACAGGGGTTATCCGAGCAGTACTTC; CDR3aa: CASSHPGQGLSEQYF; j_gene: TRBJ2-7; v_gene: TRBV4-3; d_gene: TRBD1; abundance: NA
CDR3nt: TGTGCCAGCAGCTTGGGGGGACAGGGGACCGGAAACACCATATATTTT; CDR3aa: CASSLGGQGTGNTIYF; j_gene: TRBJ1-3; v_gene: TRBV5-4; d_gene: TRBD1; abundance: NA
CDR3nt: TGTGCCAGCAGCCAAGAGACTAGCGGGGGGCTAACCACTAGCACAGATACGCAGTATTTT; CDR3aa: CASSQETSGGLTTSTDTQYF; j_gene: TRBJ2-3; v_gene: TRBV3-1/TRBV3-2; d_gene: TRBD2; abundance: NA
CDR3nt: TGCGCCAGCAGCCAGGTATGGGGACAGGGTTACGAGCAGTACTTC; CDR3aa: CASSQVWGQGYEQYF; j_gene: TRBJ2-7; v_gene: TRBV4-1; d_gene: TRBD1; abundance: NA
CDR3nt: TGTGCCAGCAGTTACGCCGGGAACACTGAAGCTTTCTTT; CDR3aa: CASSYAGNTEAFF; j_gene: TRBJ1-1; v_gene: TRBV6-5; d_gene: NA; abundance: NA
CDR3nt: TGTGCCAGTAGAAGGACGGGTGGTGAAAAACTGTTTTTT; CDR3aa: CASRRTGGEKLFF; j_gene: TRBJ1-4; v_gene: TRBV19; d_gene: NA; abundance: NA
CDR3nt: TGTGCCAGCAGCCAAGTGCAAAGGTACGGCGCTTTCTTT; CDR3aa: CASSQVQRYGAFF; j_gene: TRBJ1-1; v_gene: TRBV3-1/TRBV3-2; d_gene: NA; abundance: once
CDR3nt: TGTGCCAGCACCCGGGACAGGGGGCCCTACGAGCAGTACTTC; CDR3aa: CASTRDRGPYEQYF; j_gene: TRBJ2-7; v_gene: TRBV6-5; d_gene: TRBD1; abundance: NA
CDR3nt: TGTGCCAGCGAAGTGGGGGGGATGAACACTGAAGCTTTCTTT; CDR3aa: CASEVGGMNTEAFF; j_gene: TRBJ1-1; v_gene: TRBV28; d_gene: NA; abundance: NA
CDR3nt: TGTGCCAGCAGTGAAATGGGGGGCGCCGTAGGCACTGAAGCTTTCTTT; CDR3aa: CASSEMGGAVGTEAFF; j_gene: TRBJ1-1; v_gene: TRBV6-1; d_gene: NA; abundance: NA
CDR3nt: TGTGCCAGCAGCTCGGCGGCGAGAAACTATGGCTACACCTTC; CDR3aa: CASSSAARNYGYTF; j_gene: TRBJ1-2; v_gene: TRBV5-6; d_gene: NA; abundance: once
CDR3nt: TGTGCCAGCTCACCAGCTGTTAGGACAGGGGGCTTCGAGCAGTACTTC; CDR3aa: CASSPAVRTGGFEQYF; j_gene: TRBJ2-7; v_gene: TRBV18; d_gene: TRBD1; abundance: NA
CDR3nt: TGTGCCAGCAGCCCCGGGGGCGAGCAGCCCCAGCATTTT; CDR3aa: CASSPGGEQPQHF; j_gene: TRBJ1-5; v_gene: TRBV27; d_gene: NA; abundance: NA
CDR3nt: TGTGCCAGCAGCTTAGGAGGAAGGGGCCGGTTTCACTCACCCCTCCACTTT; CDR3aa: CASSLGGRGRFHSPLHF; j_gene: TRBJ1-6; v_gene: TRBV13; d_gene: NA; abundance: NA
CDR3nt: TGTGCCAGCGGCTGGGGGGGCGGCTACACCTTC; CDR3aa: CASGWGGGYTF; j_gene: TRBJ1-2; v_gene: TRBV12-3/TRBV12-4; d_gene: NA; abundance: NA
CDR3nt: TGTGCCAGCAGTTCATCCGGGACAGCTGACAATGAGCAGTTCTTC; CDR3aa: CASSSSGTADNEQFF; j_gene: TRBJ2-1; v_gene: TRBV27; d_gene: TRBD1; abundance: NA
CDR3nt: TGTGCCAGCAGCTCAGGGGGTGCAAACAATGAGCAGTTCTTC; CDR3aa: CASSSGGANNEQFF; j_gene: TRBJ2-1; v_gene: TRBV5-6; d_gene: TRBD1; abundance: NA
CDR3nt: TGTGCCAGTAGTATAGCCGGAGACCTCAAAAACATTCAGTACTTC; CDR3aa: CASSIAGDLKNIQYF; j_gene: TRBJ2-4; v_gene: TRBV19; d_gene: NA; abundance: NA
CDR3nt: TGTGCCAGCACCCCGAGGAGCCGGGGCCGGGGGGGCAATCAGCCCCAGCATTTT; CDR3aa: CASTPRSRGRGGNQPQHF; j_gene: TRBJ1-5; v_gene: TRBV7-8; d_gene: NA; abundance: NA
CDR3nt: TGCGCCAGCAGCTTGAGGGGGCCTCTCAACTATGGCTACACCTTC; CDR3aa: CASSLRGPLNYGYTF; j_gene: TRBJ1-2; v_gene: TRBV5-1; d_gene: TRBD1; abundance: NA
CDR3nt: TGTGCCAGCAGCGACTCGAGGGAGGGGGATGAAAAACTGTTTTTT; CDR3aa: CASSDSREGDEKLFF; j_gene: TRBJ1-4; v_gene: TRBV7-9; d_gene: NA; abundance: once
CDR3nt: TGTGCCAGCAGCTCACGGCTGTCGGGGGCTGAAGCTTTCTTT; CDR3aa: CASSSRLSGAEAFF; j_gene: TRBJ1-1; v_gene: TRBV7-9; d_gene: NA; abundance: NA